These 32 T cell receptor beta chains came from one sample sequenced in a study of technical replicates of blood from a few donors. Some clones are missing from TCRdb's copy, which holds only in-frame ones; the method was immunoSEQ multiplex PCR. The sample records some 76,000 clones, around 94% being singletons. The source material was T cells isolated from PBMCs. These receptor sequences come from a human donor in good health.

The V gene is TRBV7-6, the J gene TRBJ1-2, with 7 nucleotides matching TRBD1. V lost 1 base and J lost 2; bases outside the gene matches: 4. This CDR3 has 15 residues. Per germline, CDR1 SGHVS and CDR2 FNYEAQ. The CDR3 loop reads CASSLVAGQNYGYTF. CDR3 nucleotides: TGTGCCAGCAGCTTAGTGGCGGGACAGAACTATGGCTACACCTTC.

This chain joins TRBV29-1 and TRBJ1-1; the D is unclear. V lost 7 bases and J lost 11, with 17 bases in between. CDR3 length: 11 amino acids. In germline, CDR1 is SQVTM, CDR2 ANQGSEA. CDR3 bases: TGCAGCGGGGGAGAGGGTTGGGATGCTTTCTTT. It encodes CSGGEGWDAFF. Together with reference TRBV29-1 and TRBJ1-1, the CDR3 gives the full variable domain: SAVISQKPSRDICQRGTSLTIQCQVDSQVTMMFWYRQQPGQSLTLIATANQGSEATYESGFVIDKFPISRPNLTFSTLTVSNMSPEDSSIYLCSGGEGWDAFFGQGTRLTVV.

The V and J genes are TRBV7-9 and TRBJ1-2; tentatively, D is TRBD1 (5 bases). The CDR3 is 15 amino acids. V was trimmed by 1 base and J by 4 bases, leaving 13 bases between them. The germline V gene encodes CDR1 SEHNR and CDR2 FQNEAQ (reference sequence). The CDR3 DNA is TGTGCCAGCAGCTTAGGTTCAGGGATACTCTATGGCTACACCTTC. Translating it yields CASSLGSGILYGYTF.

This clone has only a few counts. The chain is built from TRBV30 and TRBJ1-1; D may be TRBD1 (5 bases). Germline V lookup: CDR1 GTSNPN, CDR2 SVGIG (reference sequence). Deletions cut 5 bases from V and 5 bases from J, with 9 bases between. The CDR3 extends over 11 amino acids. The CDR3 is CAWDRGTEAFF. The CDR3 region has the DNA TGTGCCTGGGACAGAGGTACTGAAGCTTTCTTT.

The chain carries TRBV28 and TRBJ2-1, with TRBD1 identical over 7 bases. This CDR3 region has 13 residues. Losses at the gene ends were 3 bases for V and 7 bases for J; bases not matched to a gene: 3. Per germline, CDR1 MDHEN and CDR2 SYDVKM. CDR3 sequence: CASSFGRGNEQFF. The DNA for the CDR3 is TGTGCCAGCAGTTTCGGCAGGGGGAATGAGCAGTTCTTC.

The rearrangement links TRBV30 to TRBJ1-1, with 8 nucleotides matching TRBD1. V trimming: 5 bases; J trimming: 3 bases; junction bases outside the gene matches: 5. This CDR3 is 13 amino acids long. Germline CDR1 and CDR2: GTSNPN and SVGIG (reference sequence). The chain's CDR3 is CAWAPTGDTEAFF. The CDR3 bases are TGTGCCTGGGCCCCGACAGGGGACACTGAAGCTTTCTTT.

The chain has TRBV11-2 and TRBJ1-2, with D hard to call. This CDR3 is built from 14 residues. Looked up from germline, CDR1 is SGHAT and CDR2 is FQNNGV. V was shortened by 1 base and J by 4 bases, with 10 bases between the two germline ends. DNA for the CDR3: TGTGCCAGCAGCTTAGCCTCCGCCGGCTATGGCTACACCTTC. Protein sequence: CASSLASAGYGYTF.

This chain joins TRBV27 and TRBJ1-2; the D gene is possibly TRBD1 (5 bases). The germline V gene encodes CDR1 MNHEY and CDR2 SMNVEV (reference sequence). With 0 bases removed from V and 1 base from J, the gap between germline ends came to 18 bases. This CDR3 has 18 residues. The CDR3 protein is CASSLSFQSLGGNYGYTF. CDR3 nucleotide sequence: TGTGCCAGCAGTTTATCGTTCCAATCTCTCGGGGGTAACTATGGCTACACCTTC.

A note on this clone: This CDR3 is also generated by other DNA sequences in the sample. The CDR3 is CASSSNPTGRQPQHF. DNA of the CDR3: TGTGCCAGCAGTTCAAACCCAACAGGGAGACAGCCCCAGCATTTT. The chain has TRBV7-6 and TRBJ1-5; a weak D match, TRBD1 (6 bases). Deletions cut 6 bases from V and 7 bases from J, with 19 bases between. This CDR3 has 15 amino acids. Germline assignment: CDR1 SGHVS and CDR2 FNYEAQ.

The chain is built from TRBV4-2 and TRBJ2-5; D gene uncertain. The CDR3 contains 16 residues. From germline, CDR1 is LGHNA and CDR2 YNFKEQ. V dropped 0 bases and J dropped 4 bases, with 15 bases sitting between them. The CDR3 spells CASSQDWSRNLETQYF. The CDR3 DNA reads TGTGCCAGCAGCCAAGATTGGTCGCGGAATTTAGAGACCCAGTACTTC.

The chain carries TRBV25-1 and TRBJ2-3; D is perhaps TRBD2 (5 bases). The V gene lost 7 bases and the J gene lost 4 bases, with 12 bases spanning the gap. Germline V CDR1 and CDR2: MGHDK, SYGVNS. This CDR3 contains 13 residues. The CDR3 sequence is CASTTSGADTQYF. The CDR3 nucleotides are TGTGCCAGCACCACAAGCGGAGCAGATACGCAGTATTTT.

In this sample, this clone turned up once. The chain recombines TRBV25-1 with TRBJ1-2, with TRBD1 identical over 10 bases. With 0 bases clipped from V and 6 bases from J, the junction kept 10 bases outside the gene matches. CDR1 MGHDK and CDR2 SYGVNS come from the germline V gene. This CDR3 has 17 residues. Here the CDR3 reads CASSEYRGDRGLDGYTF. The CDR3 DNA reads TGTGCCAGCAGTGAATATAGAGGGGACAGGGGTCTGGATGGCTACACCTTC.

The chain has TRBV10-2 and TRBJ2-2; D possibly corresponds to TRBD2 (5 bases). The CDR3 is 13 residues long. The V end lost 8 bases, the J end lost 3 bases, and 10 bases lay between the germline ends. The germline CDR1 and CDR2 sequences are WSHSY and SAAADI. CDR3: CASRTGYTGELFF. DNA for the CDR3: TGCGCCAGCCGGACTGGATACACCGGGGAGCTGTTTTTT.

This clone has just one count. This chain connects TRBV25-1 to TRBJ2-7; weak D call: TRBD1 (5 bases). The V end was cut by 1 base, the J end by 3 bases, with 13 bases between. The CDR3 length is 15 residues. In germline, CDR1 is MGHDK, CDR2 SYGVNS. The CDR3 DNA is TGTGCCAGCAGTGAATTAGCAGGGTATTTCTACGAGCAGTACTTC. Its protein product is CASSELAGYFYEQYF.

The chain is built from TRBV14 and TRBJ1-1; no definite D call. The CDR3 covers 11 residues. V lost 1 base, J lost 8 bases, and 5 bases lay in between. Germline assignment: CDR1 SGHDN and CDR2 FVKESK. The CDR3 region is CASSQGQEAFF. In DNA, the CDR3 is TGTGCCAGCAGCCAAGGGCAGGAAGCTTTCTTT.

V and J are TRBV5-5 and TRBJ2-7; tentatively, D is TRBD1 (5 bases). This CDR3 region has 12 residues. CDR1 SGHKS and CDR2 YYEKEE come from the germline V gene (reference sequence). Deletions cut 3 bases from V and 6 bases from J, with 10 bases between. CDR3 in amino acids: CASSSGRAEQYF. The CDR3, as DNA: TGTGCCAGCAGCTCGGGCAGGGCCGAGCAGTACTTC. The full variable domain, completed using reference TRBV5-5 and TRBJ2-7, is DAGVTQSPTHLIKTRGQQVTLRCSPISGHKSVSWYQQVLGQGPQFIFQYYEKEERGRGNFPDRFSARQFPNYSSELNVNALLLGDSALYLCASSSGRAEQYFGPGTRLTVT.

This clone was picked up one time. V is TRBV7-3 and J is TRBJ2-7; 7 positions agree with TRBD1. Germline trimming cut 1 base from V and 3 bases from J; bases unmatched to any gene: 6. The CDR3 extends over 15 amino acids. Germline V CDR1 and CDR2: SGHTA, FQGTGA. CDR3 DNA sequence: TGTGCCAGCAGCTTAAATACAGGGGATATCTACGAGCAGTACTTC. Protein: CASSLNTGDIYEQYF.

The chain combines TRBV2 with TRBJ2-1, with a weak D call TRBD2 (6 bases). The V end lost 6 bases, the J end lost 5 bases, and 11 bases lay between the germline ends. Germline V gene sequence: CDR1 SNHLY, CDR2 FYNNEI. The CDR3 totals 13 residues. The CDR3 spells CASSSEGHNEQFF. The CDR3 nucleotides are TGTGCCAGCAGCTCGGAGGGCCACAATGAGCAGTTCTTC. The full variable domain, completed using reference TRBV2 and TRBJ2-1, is EPEVTQTPSHQVTQMGQEVILRCVPISNHLYFYWYRQILGQKVEFLVSFYNNEISEKSEIFDDQFSVERPDGSNFTLKIRSTKLEDSAMYFCASSSEGHNEQFFGPGTRLTVL.

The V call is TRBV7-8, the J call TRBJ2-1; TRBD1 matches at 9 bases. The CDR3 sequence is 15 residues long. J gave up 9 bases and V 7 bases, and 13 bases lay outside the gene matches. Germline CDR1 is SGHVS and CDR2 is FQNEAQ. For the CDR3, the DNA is TGTGCCAGCACCCTATGGGGGGACAGGGCGGCTGAGCAGTTCTTC. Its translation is CASTLWGDRAAEQFF.

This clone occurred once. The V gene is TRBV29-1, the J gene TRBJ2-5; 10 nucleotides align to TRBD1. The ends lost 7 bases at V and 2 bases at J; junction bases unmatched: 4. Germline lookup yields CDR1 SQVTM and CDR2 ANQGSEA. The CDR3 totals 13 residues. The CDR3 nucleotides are TGCAGCGGACGGACAGGGGGGCAAGAGACCCAGTACTTC. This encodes CSGRTGGQETQYF.

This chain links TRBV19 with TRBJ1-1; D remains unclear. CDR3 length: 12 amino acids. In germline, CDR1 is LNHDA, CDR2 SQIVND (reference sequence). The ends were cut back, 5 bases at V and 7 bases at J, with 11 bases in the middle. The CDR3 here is CASSPPTGEAFF. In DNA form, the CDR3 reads TGTGCCAGTAGTCCCCCTACCGGTGAAGCTTTCTTT. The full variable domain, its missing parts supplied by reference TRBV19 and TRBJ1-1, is DGGITQSPKYLFRKEGQNVTLSCEQNLNHDAMYWYRQDPGQGLRLIYYSQIVNDFQKGDIAEGYSVSREKKESFPLTVTSAQKNPTAFYLCASSPPTGEAFFGQGTRLTVV.

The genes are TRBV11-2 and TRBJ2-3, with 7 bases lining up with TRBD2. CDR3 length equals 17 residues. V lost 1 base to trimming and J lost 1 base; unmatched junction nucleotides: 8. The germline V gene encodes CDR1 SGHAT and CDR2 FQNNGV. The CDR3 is CASSLVPLGGGTDTQYF. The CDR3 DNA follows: TGTGCCAGCAGCTTAGTACCATTGGGAGGGGGCACAGATACGCAGTATTTT.

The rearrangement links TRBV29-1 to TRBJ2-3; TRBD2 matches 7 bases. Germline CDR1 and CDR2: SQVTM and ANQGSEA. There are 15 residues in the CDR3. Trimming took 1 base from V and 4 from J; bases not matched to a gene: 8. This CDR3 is CSVEAGEGTPDTQYF. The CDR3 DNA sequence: TGCAGCGTTGAAGCCGGGGAGGGGACCCCAGATACGCAGTATTTT.

For the CDR3, the DNA is TGTGCCATCATCATTCCCGGGACAGGGGCTATCAGCTCTGGAAACACCATATATTTT. It codes for CAIIIPGTGAISSGNTIYF. This rearrangement joins TRBV10-3 to TRBJ1-3; 10 bases are shared with TRBD1. This CDR3 contains 19 residues. The V and J ends lost 7 bases and 0 bases, in that order; junction bases with no gene match: 15. Germline V lookup: CDR1 ENHRY, CDR2 SYGVKD.

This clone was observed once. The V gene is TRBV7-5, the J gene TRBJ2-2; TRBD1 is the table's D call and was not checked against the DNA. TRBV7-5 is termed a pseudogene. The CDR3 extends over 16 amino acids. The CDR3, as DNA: TGTGTCAGAAGCTTAGCCGGCGGAAGGGGGACCGGGGAGCTGTTTTTT. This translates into CVRSLAGGRGTGELFF.

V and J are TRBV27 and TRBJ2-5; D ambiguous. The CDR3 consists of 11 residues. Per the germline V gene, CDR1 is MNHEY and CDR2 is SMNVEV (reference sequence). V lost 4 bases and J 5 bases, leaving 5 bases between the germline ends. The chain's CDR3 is CASSSQETQYF. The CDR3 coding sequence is TGTGCCAGCAGTTCTCAGGAGACCCAGTACTTC.

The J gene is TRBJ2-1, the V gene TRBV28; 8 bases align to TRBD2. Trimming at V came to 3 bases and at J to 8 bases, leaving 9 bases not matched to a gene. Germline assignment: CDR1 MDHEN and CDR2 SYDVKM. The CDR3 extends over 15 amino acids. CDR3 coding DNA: TGTGCCAGCAGTTTCACGGGAGGGCCTTCAGATGAGCAGTTCTTC. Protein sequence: CASSFTGGPSDEQFF.

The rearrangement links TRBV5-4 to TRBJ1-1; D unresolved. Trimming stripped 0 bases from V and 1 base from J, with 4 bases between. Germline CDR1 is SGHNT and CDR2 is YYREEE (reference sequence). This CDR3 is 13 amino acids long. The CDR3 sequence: CASSLGENTEAFF. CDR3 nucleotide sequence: TGTGCCAGCAGCTTGGGAGAGAACACTGAAGCTTTCTTT.

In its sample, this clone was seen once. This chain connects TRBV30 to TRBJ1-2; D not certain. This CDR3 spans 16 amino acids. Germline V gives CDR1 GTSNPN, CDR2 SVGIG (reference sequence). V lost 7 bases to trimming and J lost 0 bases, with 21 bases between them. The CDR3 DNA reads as TGTGCCTACCAGCTTCAGATGACACCAGCTAACTATGGCTACACCTTC. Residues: CAYQLQMTPANYGYTF.

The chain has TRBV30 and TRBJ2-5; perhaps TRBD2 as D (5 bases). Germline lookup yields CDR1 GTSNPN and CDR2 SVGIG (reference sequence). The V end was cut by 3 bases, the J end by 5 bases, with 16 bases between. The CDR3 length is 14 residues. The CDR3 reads CAWSKLRGGETQYF. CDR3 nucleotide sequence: TGTGCCTGGAGCAAACTCCGGGGTGGGGAGACCCAGTACTTC.

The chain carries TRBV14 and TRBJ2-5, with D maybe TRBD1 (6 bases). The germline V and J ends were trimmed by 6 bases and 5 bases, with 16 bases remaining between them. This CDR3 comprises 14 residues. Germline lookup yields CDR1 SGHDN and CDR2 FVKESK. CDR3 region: CASRNTGSRETQYF. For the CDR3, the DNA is TGTGCCAGCAGGAACACAGGGTCCAGGGAGACCCAGTACTTC.

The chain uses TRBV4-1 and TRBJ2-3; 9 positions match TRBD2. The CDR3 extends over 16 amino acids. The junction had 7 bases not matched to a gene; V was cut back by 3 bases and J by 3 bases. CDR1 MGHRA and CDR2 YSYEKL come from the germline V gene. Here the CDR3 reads CASSHMSGRSTDTQYF. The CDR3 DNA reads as TGCGCCAGCAGCCATATGAGCGGGAGGTCTACAGATACGCAGTATTTT.